The 10 T cell receptor beta chains below were found in one sample sequenced in a study of blood T cells in healthy people across ages (dated by TCRdb to 2014 to 2015). Libraries came from 5' RACE. TCRdb shows the sequencer as Illumina HiSeq 2500. The second PCR ran for about 7 to 11 cycles and used a J-beta primer mix along with a sample-barcoded 5' primer. The public sequencing data were trimmed at Q25 with fastp and processed into clonotypes with MiXCR by TCRdb, which kept only in-frame beta chains. Merged by CDR3 protein, the rows form single entries marked with the most common genes and DNA. This sample comprises 750,000 to 850,000 distinct CDR3 sequences, about 25% of them detected only once. The ten largest clonotypes hold under 4.5% of the sample. The same data also went into a second study, on T cells of mothers and their children.

The source material was blood. These TCRs come from a boy younger than 18 in good health.

At least ten counts were recorded for this clonotype. This chain connects TRBV25-1 to TRBJ1-2; tentatively, D is TRBD1 (5 bases). The CDR3 is 12 residues long. In germline, CDR1 is MGHDK, CDR2 SYGVNS. Trimming stripped 4 bases from V and 4 bases from J, with 7 bases between. The CDR3 DNA reads TGTGCCAGCAGTGGCGGGGGCTATGGCTACACCTTC. Translating it yields CASSGGGYGYTF.

The chain is built from TRBV9 and TRBJ2-2; 9 bases line up with TRBD1. The CDR3 covers 13 residues. Losses at the gene ends were 7 bases for V and 6 bases for J; bases not matched to a gene: 4. Germline CDR1 SGDLS, CDR2 YYNGEE. The CDR3 spells CASPDRGSGELFF. CDR3 DNA: TGTGCCAGCCCTGACAGGGGGTCCGGGGAGCTGTTTTTT.

A few counts support this clonotype. The chain has TRBV2 and TRBJ2-4; 10 bases fit TRBD1. The germline gives CDR1 SNHLY, CDR2 FYNNEI. The V segment lost 4 bases and the J segment 7 bases; nucleotides outside the gene matches: 10. This CDR3 has 16 amino acids. Here the CDR3 reads CASSAAGTGVWNIQYF. The CDR3 DNA reads TGTGCCAGCAGTGCAGCCGGGACAGGGGTTTGGAACATTCAGTACTTC.

The CDR3 region is CASQGPGELFF. The CDR3, as DNA: TGTGCCAGCCAGGGACCCGGGGAGCTGTTTTTT. The V gene is TRBV12-3 or TRBV12-4, the J gene TRBJ2-2, with D perhaps being TRBD1 or TRBD2 (5 bases each). CDR3 length: 11 residues. The V and J ends lost 8 bases and 6 bases respectively, with 7 bases between them.

The table lists this clonotype with many counts. J is TRBJ2-5 and V is TRBV19, with 9 bases aligning to TRBD1. TRBJ2-1 matches the DNA end more closely, so the J call is doubtful. This CDR3 spans 15 amino acids. Germline lookup yields CDR1 LNHDA and CDR2 SQIVND (reference sequence). This CDR3 is CASSRGTGFGDEQFF. CDR3 in DNA: TGTGCCAGTAGTAGGGGGACAGGGTTCGGCGATGAGCAGTTCTTC.

The CDR3 DNA reads TGCAGTTCAAGCGGGAGTACAGATACGCAGTATTTT. Protein product: CSSSGSTDTQYF. This chain connects TRBV20-1 to TRBJ2-3; 8 nucleotides agree with TRBD2. The germline V gene has CDR1 DFQATT and CDR2 SNEGSKA (reference sequence). The CDR3 is made up of 12 amino acids. V lost 8 bases and J lost 3; bases outside the gene matches: 4.

This clonotype was seen a few times. V is TRBV3-1 and J is TRBJ1-1; D is undetermined. The CDR3 runs 16 residues. With 1 base removed from V and 1 base from J, the gap between germline ends came to 13 bases. Germline CDR1 and CDR2: LGHDT and YNNKEL (reference sequence). In DNA form, the CDR3 reads TGTGCCAGCAGCCAAGGCTCGGGCATCGCGAACACTGAAGCTTTCTTT. This encodes CASSQGSGIANTEAFF. Full variable domain (remainder filled in from reference TRBV3-1 and TRBJ1-1): DTAVSQTPKYLVTQMGNDKSIKCEQNLGHDTMYWYKQDSKKFLKIMFSYNNKELIINETVPNRFSPKSPDKAHLNLHINSLELGDSAVYFCASSQGSGIANTEAFFGQGTRLTVV.

This clonotype was found a few times. V gene TRBV20-1 combines with J gene TRBJ2-1, with D unresolved. With 1 base removed from V and 0 bases from J, the gap between germline ends came to 7 bases. CDR3 length: 14 residues. Germline lookup yields CDR1 DFQATT and CDR2 SNEGSKA (reference sequence). CDR3 sequence reads: CSARVSSSYNEQFF. CDR3 DNA sequence: TGCAGTGCTAGAGTGAGTAGCTCCTACAATGAGCAGTTCTTC.

The rearrangement uses TRBV4-2 and TRBJ2-7; no clear D gene. The end of the DNA is better explained by TRBJ2-1, so the J call may be wrong. This CDR3 has 16 amino acids. Germline-derived CDR1 and CDR2 are LGHNA and YNFKEQ. The CDR3 sequence is CASSLQAGGSDGEQFF. Here the CDR3 DNA reads TGTGCCAGCAGCCTCCAAGCAGGCGGCTCCGACGGTGAGCAGTTCTTC.

This clonotype was counted only a few times. The chain joins TRBV29-1 to TRBJ2-7; D remains unclear. The assigned J gene may be wrong: the sequence end matches TRBJ2-1 better. CDR3 length: 16 amino acids. CDR1 SQVTM and CDR2 ANQGSEA come from the germline V gene. CDR3 protein: CSVEDLGHNSYNEQFF. The CDR3 DNA sequence: TGCAGCGTTGAAGATCTTGGGCACAACTCCTACAATGAGCAGTTCTTC.